This T cell receptor beta chain was captured in a study of OX40 agonist ivuxolimab in advanced cancers. Across the whole study: Three individuals attained partial responses, comprising one hepatocellular carcinoma case and two cutaneous melanoma cases.

Comments on this clone: Its cognate antigen is unknown.

The V segment lost 1 base and the J segment 0 bases; nucleotides outside the gene matches: 0. The germline CDR1 and CDR2 sequences are LNHDA and SQIVND (reference sequence). This CDR3 comprises 15 residues. Method: immunoSEQ multiplex PCR; TCRdb's copy keeps in-frame clones and lacks some. Altogether 72,000 or so clones are present, roughly 80% being singletons, with the ten largest covering about 5%. Study outcomes and limitations: In the 0.1-3.0 mg/kg groups, partial responders showed among the lowest expansion.

The sequence came from an adult with an advanced solid tumor such as melanoma, head and neck, liver or kidney cancer. This chain links TRBV19 with TRBJ1-5; 7 nucleotides agree with TRBD1. The sample in question was CD4+ or CD8+ T cells sorted from blood, obtained in a trial of the OX40 agonist ivuxolimab. CDR3 region: CASSIGDSSNQPQHF. CDR3 DNA: TGTGCCAGTAGTATAGGGGACAGTAGCAATCAGCCCCAGCATTTT.